The T cell receptor (beta chain) described here comes from a study of prognosis after radiotherapy for stage I lung cancer. Study observations and caveats: It was reported that patients with metastases and those without them differed in TRBV and TRBJ gene usage. Patients developing distant metastases showed lower Shannon entropy after stereotactic body radiation therapy.

Amplicons of TCR beta CDR3 were generated from genomic DNA by two-round multiplex PCR. The first PCR round targeted every TRBV and TRBJ gene with specific primers. TCRdb processed the multiplex PCR reads anew with MiXCR; each CDR3 protein has one entry. The table lists around 51,000 distinct CDR3 sequences, over 30% of them singletons. This clonotype was observed many times. Antigen: not known. Disease was node-negative on CT and PET/CT in all patients; none had prior chemotherapy, radiotherapy or other malignancies. The authors drew roughly 6.5 milliliters of peripheral blood at each of two time points. The junction had 17 bases not matched to a gene; V was cut back by 7 bases and J by 5 bases. CDR1 and CDR2 from the germline V gene are SGDLS and YYNGEE. The CDR3 consists of 16 residues.

Material: PBMCs, obtained before or after stereotactic body radiation therapy (not recorded which). The V and J genes are TRBV9 and TRBJ1-2; TRBD1 matches 7 bases. This TCR came from a donor over 45 with non-small cell lung cancer. The CDR3 reads CASPTSPGGGSYGYTF. Written as DNA, the CDR3 is TGTGCCAGCCCGACATCACCGGGAGGGGGCTCGTATGGCTACACCTTC.